This T cell receptor beta chain is from a study of metastatic and nonmetastatic thyroid tumors. Study information: Thyroid patients, malignant and benign, had repertoires compared across blood and tumor or nodule tissue.

Via MiXCR, TCRdb re-called the PCR reads. The table records approximately 40,000 clones, less than 25% of them present only once. General observations from the study: In blood and tumor, TCR beta diversity was reportedly significantly higher in malignant thyroid tumors than in benign nodules.

The entire patient cohort was treatment-naive prior to thyroid surgery. As regards this clone: What it binds is unknown.

Material: blood. This receptor was obtained from a female donor with papillary thyroid cancer or a benign thyroid nodule (not recorded which). Some clones in this sample may be carry-over from other donors' samples.

This CDR3 is CASSPQAESVYEQYF. The CDR3 DNA reads as TGTGCCAGCAGCCCTCAGGCAGAGTCCGTCTACGAGCAGTACTTC. The V and J genes are TRBV7-2 and TRBJ2-7; D remains unclear. Trimming took 5 bases from V and 3 from J, leaving 17 bases between them. CDR1 is SGHTA and CDR2 is FQGNSA in the germline V gene. The CDR3 is 15 residues long.